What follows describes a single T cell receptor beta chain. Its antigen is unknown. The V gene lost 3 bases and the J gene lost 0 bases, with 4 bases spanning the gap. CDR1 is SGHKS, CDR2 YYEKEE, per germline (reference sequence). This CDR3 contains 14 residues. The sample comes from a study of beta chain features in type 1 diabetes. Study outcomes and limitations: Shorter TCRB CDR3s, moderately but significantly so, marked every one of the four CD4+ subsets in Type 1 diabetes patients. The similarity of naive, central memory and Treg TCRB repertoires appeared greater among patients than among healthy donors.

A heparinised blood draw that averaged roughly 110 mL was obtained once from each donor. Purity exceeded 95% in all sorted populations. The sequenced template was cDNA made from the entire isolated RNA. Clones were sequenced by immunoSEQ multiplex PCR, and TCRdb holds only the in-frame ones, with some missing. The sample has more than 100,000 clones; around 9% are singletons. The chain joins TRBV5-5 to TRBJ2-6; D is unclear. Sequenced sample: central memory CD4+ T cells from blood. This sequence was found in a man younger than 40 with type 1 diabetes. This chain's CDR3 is CASSSVSGANVLTF. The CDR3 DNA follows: TGTGCCAGCAGCTCGGTCTCTGGGGCCAACGTCCTGACTTTC.